This TCR beta chain was sequenced during a study of blood T cell repertoires in COVID-19. Study context: Sites across the United States, Italy and Spain contributed samples from acute and convalescent COVID-19. T cells, B-cell-depleted T cells, or PBMCs provided the cDNA or gDNA that served as material.

This clone was observed once. Source study methods: It was from reference gene primer amplification that nucleated cell counts were estimated. Profiling relied on immunoSEQ multiplex PCR, and the TCRdb table lists in-frame clones only, not all of them. Clone size and the V and J calls come from that table; the DNA yielded D and trimming. Of around 43,000 clones in the sample, almost 85% were seen once. V was trimmed by 2 bases and J by 7 bases, leaving 12 bases between them. Germline V gene data show CDR1 as MDHEN and CDR2 as SYDVKM. The CDR3 loop spans 15 amino acids. The clonotype comes from a human donor in a cohort sampled during active COVID-19. The sample was peripheral blood. The chain joins TRBV28 to TRBJ1-6; D possibly corresponds to TRBD1 (5 bases). The CDR3 nucleotides are TGTGCCAGCAGTTTACCACAGGAGTTGAATTCACCCCTCCACTTT. Its protein is CASSLPQELNSPLHF.